Below are 24 T cell receptor beta chains sequenced from a single sample in a study of T cell responses to AZD1222 COVID-19 vaccine. Method: immunoSEQ multiplex PCR; TCRdb's copy keeps in-frame clones and lacks some. Of 85,000 to 90,000 clones in the sample, more than 70% were seen once. This specimen consisted of peripheral blood, obtained 28 days after the second AZD1222 dose. The receptors originated from an adult who received the AZD1222 COVID-19 vaccine.

The chain is built from TRBV5-6 and TRBJ2-7, with 7 nucleotides matching TRBD1. This CDR3 comprises 13 residues. Germline trimming cut 2 bases from V and 3 bases from J; bases unmatched to any gene: 2. Per the germline V gene, CDR1 is SGHDT and CDR2 is YYEEEE. The CDR3 nucleotides read TGTGCCAGCAGCTTAGGGACAGACTACGAGCAGTACTTC. Amino acids: CASSLGTDYEQYF.

The gene calls are TRBV28 and TRBJ2-1; possible D gene TRBD2, 5 bases. V lost 5 bases and J lost 0, with 14 bases in between. Germline V gene sequence: CDR1 MDHEN, CDR2 SYDVKM. CDR3 length: 16 amino acids. The DNA for the CDR3 is TGTGCCAGCAGTACCAAACTAGTAAGCTCCTACAATGAGCAGTTCTTC. This codes for CASSTKLVSSYNEQFF.

This clone has a single count. The rearrangement joins TRBV7-9 to TRBJ2-2; 9 bases line up with TRBD2. Per germline, CDR1 SEHNR and CDR2 FQNEAQ (reference sequence). V shed 2 bases, J shed 3 bases, and the junction held 4 bases outside the gene matches. The CDR3 is made up of 16 amino acids. As DNA, the CDR3 is TGTGCCAGCAGCTTACCCAGCGGGGGGTACACCGGGGAGCTGTTTTTT. This translates into CASSLPSGGYTGELFF.

The chain joins TRBV19 to TRBJ2-1; the match to TRBD1 covers 9 bases. Trimming took 5 bases from V and 2 from J; bases not matched to a gene: 13. This CDR3 is built from 18 residues. Germline V gives CDR1 LNHDA, CDR2 SQIVND (reference sequence). The CDR3 DNA reads TGTGCCAGTAGTTGGACACACAGGGGGCGCCCCCCCTACAATGAGCAGTTCTTC. This codes for CASSWTHRGRPPYNEQFF.

This chain uses TRBV6-5 with TRBJ1-1, with 9 bases fitting TRBD1. Germline V gene sequence: CDR1 MNHEY, CDR2 SVGAGI. The CDR3 is made up of 14 amino acids. The V gene end was trimmed by 6 bases and the J gene end by 1 base; junction bases not matched to a gene: 3. CDR3 DNA: TGTGCCAGCAGAACGGGACAGGGGAACACTGAAGCTTTCTTT. The encoded protein is CASRTGQGNTEAFF.

The chain has TRBV4-3 and TRBJ2-1; D is possibly TRBD2 (5 bases). Trimming removed 5 bases at V and 6 bases at J, with 11 bases between. This CDR3 comprises 13 residues. Germline CDR1 LGHNA, CDR2 YSLEER. The CDR3 nucleotides read TGCGCCAGCAGCGATCACCTAGCCAATGAGCAGTTCTTC. It is translated as CASSDHLANEQFF.

The V call is TRBV5-1, the J call TRBJ1-4; D remains ambiguous. Germline V gene lookup returns CDR1 SGHRS and CDR2 YFSETQ. The CDR3 spans 14 residues. The V end was cut by 0 bases, the J end by 4 bases, with 7 bases between. CDR3 residues: CASSLGHVNEKLFF. The CDR3 nucleotides read TGCGCCAGCAGCTTGGGACATGTTAATGAAAAACTGTTTTTT.

This chain joins TRBV15 and TRBJ1-4, with D unclear. Germline CDR1 and CDR2: LNHNV and YYDKDF (reference sequence). The CDR3 runs to 11 residues. Trimming cost V 4 bases and J 6 bases, with 3 bases left between them. CDR3 sequence: CATSKDEKLFF. The CDR3, as DNA: TGTGCCACCAGCAAGGATGAAAAACTGTTTTTT.

The J gene is TRBJ1-5, the V gene TRBV4-3; 7 positions match TRBD1. The trim removed 0 bases at V and 7 bases at J, leaving 6 bases unmatched. In germline, CDR1 is LGHNA, CDR2 YSLEER. The CDR3 length is 15 residues. The CDR3 spells CASSQDLGQTQPQHF. CDR3 nucleotides: TGCGCCAGCAGCCAAGACTTGGGACAGACGCAGCCCCAGCATTTT.

V usage is TRBV4-3 and J usage is TRBJ2-2; 9 nucleotides agree with TRBD2. The CDR3 covers 18 residues. J gave up 5 bases and V 0 bases, and 10 bases lay outside the gene matches. Germline values: CDR1 LGHNA, CDR2 YSLEER. CDR3 in amino acids: CASSQDAVHLAGTGELFF. Here the CDR3 DNA reads TGCGCCAGCAGCCAAGACGCCGTGCACCTAGCGGGGACCGGGGAGCTGTTTTTT.

This chain connects TRBV6-1 to TRBJ1-1; D is possibly TRBD1 (6 bases). Germline lookup yields CDR1 MNHNS and CDR2 SASEGT. V lost 2 bases and J 1 base, leaving 11 bases between the germline ends. There are 15 residues in the CDR3. CDR3 DNA: TGTGCCAGCAGTGAAACAGGGAGTCCGAACACTGAAGCTTTCTTT. Translating gives CASSETGSPNTEAFF.

V usage is TRBV4-2 and J usage is TRBJ2-3; TRBD2 matches 10 bases. Germline trimming cut 1 base from V and 0 bases from J; bases unmatched to any gene: 7. The CDR3 contains 18 residues. Germline V CDR1 and CDR2: LGHNA, YNFKEQ. CDR3 nucleotides: TGTGCCAGCAGCCAAGTAGCGGGGGGCTTGACTAGCACAGATACGCAGTATTTT. Its protein is CASSQVAGGLTSTDTQYF.

This clone was counted a single time. The chain combines TRBV6-5 with TRBJ1-5; no clear D gene. Deletions cut 6 bases from V and 3 bases from J, with 6 bases between. Germline CDR1 and CDR2: MNHEY and SVGAGI. CDR3 length equals 12 residues. The chain's CDR3 is CASRGINQPQHF. The CDR3 DNA reads TGTGCCAGCAGGGGGATCAATCAGCCCCAGCATTTT.

The V gene is TRBV5-4, the J gene TRBJ1-4; tentatively, D is TRBD1 (5 bases). The germline V gene has CDR1 SGHNT and CDR2 YYREEE (reference sequence). V was trimmed by 5 bases and J by 3 bases, leaving 11 bases between them. The CDR3 extends over 14 amino acids. The CDR3 reads CASSSAGANEKLFF. Written as DNA, the CDR3 is TGTGCCAGCAGTTCGGCGGGGGCTAATGAAAAACTGTTTTTT.

The chain employs TRBV7-9 and TRBJ1-5, with D possibly TRBD1 on 6 matching bases. The V gene lost 5 bases and the J gene lost 0 bases, with 14 bases spanning the gap. Germline-derived CDR1 and CDR2 are SEHNR and FQNEAQ (reference sequence). This CDR3 is built from 16 residues. The CDR3 region has the DNA TGTGCCAGCAGCGCCGGGACACCCTATAGCAATCAGCCCCAGCATTTT. Translated: CASSAGTPYSNQPQHF.

As for this clone: The sample carries other DNA sequences with the same CDR3. V is TRBV7-2 and J is TRBJ2-3; D is undetermined. The germline CDR1 and CDR2 sequences are SGHTA and FQGNSA. Trimming left V 5 bases short and J 5 bases short, with 11 bases between. The CDR3 sequence is 13 residues long. The CDR3 bases are TGTGCCAGCAGCCTGAAACGAGGAGATACGCAGTATTTT. Amino acid sequence: CASSLKRGDTQYF.

The V call is TRBV7-9, the J call TRBJ2-1, with 11 bases aligning to TRBD1. This CDR3 has 16 amino acids. Germline lookup yields CDR1 SEHNR and CDR2 FQNEAQ (reference sequence). With 4 bases clipped from V and 7 bases from J, the junction kept 9 bases outside the gene matches. CDR3 in amino acids: CASSSRTGGVGNEQFF. In DNA form, the CDR3 reads TGTGCCAGCAGCTCCAGGACAGGGGGCGTGGGGAATGAGCAGTTCTTC.

This sequence joins TRBV30 and TRBJ2-1; 11 bases match TRBD1. Germline V gene data show CDR1 as GTSNPN and CDR2 as SVGIG (reference sequence). The CDR3 covers 15 residues. J gave up 3 bases and V 1 base, and 2 bases lay outside the gene matches. The CDR3 bases are TGTGCCTGGAGTGCCGGGACAGGGGGCTACAATGAGCAGTTCTTC. Protein sequence: CAWSAGTGGYNEQFF.

The chain employs TRBV19 and TRBJ1-1, with TRBD1 as a possible D gene (6 bases). V was shortened by 3 bases and J by 0 bases, with 8 bases between the two germline ends. Germline-derived CDR1 and CDR2 are LNHDA and SQIVND (reference sequence). The CDR3 contains 14 residues. CDR3 sequence: CASSMDSLNTEAFF. In DNA form, the CDR3 reads TGTGCCAGTAGTATGGACAGTCTGAACACTGAAGCTTTCTTT. The full variable domain, completed using reference TRBV19 and TRBJ1-1, is DGGITQSPKYLFRKEGQNVTLSCEQNLNHDAMYWYRQDPGQGLRLIYYSQIVNDFQKGDIAEGYSVSREKKESFPLTVTSAQKNPTAFYLCASSMDSLNTEAFFGQGTRLTVV.

The chain employs TRBV4-1 and TRBJ2-5; D unclear. V gave up 0 bases and J gave up 0 bases, with 5 bases separating them. Germline V gene sequence: CDR1 MGHRA, CDR2 YSYEKL. The CDR3 loop spans 14 amino acids. Here the CDR3 reads CASSQEPYQETQYF. CDR3 coding DNA: TGCGCCAGCAGCCAAGAACCTTACCAAGAGACCCAGTACTTC.

This chain joins TRBV9 and TRBJ2-5, with TRBD1 matching over 11 bases. Germline lookup yields CDR1 SGDLS and CDR2 YYNGEE. The CDR3 sequence is 16 residues long. The ends lost 2 bases at V and 4 bases at J; junction bases unmatched: 7. The CDR3 is CASSVGQGAVGETQYF. The CDR3 region has the DNA TGTGCCAGCAGCGTCGGACAGGGGGCTGTCGGAGAGACCCAGTACTTC.

V and J are TRBV4-2 and TRBJ2-6; TRBD2 agrees at 7 bases. CDR3 length: 18 residues. CDR1 LGHNA and CDR2 YNFKEQ come from the germline V gene. Losses at the gene ends were 4 bases for V and 1 base for J; bases not matched to a gene: 10. The CDR3: CASSPQKGGPSGANVLTF. In DNA form, the CDR3 reads TGTGCCAGCAGCCCACAGAAGGGAGGGCCTTCTGGGGCCAACGTCCTGACTTTC.

The chain recombines TRBV28 with TRBJ2-5; D uncertain. The V end was cut by 4 bases, the J end by 5 bases, with 8 bases between. The CDR3 is made up of 12 amino acids. Germline V lookup: CDR1 MDHEN, CDR2 SYDVKM. The CDR3: CASSSRLETQYF. Here the CDR3 DNA reads TGTGCCAGCAGTTCACGCCTGGAGACCCAGTACTTC. The complete variable domain, with remaining parts taken from reference TRBV28 and TRBJ2-5, reads DVKVTQSSRYLVKRTGEKVFLECVQDMDHENMFWYRQDPGLGLRLIYFSYDVKMKEKGDIPEGYSVSREKKERFSLILESASTNQTSMYLCASSSRLETQYFGPGTRLLVL.

This clone was counted a single time. The chain is built from TRBV6-5 and TRBJ2-7; 14 nucleotides match TRBD2. The CDR3 runs to 15 residues. CDR1 is MNHEY and CDR2 is SVGAGI in the germline V gene. V lost 4 bases and J lost 7; bases outside the gene matches: 6. Here the CDR3 reads CASSSTSGGAGEQYV. The CDR3 DNA is TGTGCCAGCAGTTCGACTAGCGGGGGGGCCGGAGAGCAGTACGTC.